The present T cell receptor (beta chain) was sequenced within a study of T-cell memory formation after mild COVID-19. Study at large: Each donor largely had its own TCR clusters.

From 5'RACE with constant-segment primers came TCR alpha and TCR beta cDNA libraries that carried sample barcodes and UMIs. One entry per CDR3 protein, called by TCRdb with MiXCR from the 5' RACE reads. The sample holds a few hundred thousand distinct CDR3 sequences; around 25% are singletons and the top ten take 9.5% to 12%. The study, taken as a whole, reports: Contracting CD4+ clones lay largely in CM and EM, with CD8+ ones residing in EMRA.

A few counts support this clonotype. Its antigen is not known. What was sequenced was PBMCs or a T cell subset sorted from them (not recorded which). The clonotype was recovered from an adult woman who had mild COVID-19 (a few samples of this study predate the infection). Cell type and time point are not known.

As DNA, the CDR3 is TGTGCCACCAGCCCATTCCCGGGACTAGCAGGGGGGGACTACAATGAGCAGTTCTTC. Translating it yields CATSPFPGLAGGDYNEQFF. The genes are TRBV15 and TRBJ2-1, with TRBD2 matching 9 bases. CDR1 LNHNV and CDR2 YYDKDF come from the germline V gene (reference sequence). V lost 5 bases and J lost 3; bases outside the gene matches: 17. The CDR3 covers 19 residues.